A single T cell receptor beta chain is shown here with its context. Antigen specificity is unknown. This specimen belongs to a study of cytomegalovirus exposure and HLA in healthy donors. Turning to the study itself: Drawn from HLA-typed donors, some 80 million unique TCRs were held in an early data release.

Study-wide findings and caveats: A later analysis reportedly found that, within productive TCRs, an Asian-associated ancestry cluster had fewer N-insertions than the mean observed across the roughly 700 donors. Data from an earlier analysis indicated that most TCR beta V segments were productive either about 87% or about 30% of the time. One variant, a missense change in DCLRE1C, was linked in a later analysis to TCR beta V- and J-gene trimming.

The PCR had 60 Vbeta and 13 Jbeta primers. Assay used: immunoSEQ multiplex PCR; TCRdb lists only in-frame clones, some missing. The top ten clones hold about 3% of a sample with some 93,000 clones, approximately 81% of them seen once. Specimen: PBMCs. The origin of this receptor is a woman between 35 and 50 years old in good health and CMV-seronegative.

CDR3 amino acids: CASSQGLAAPFQETQYF. In nucleotides, the CDR3 is TGTGCCAGCAGCCAAGGACTAGCGGCACCATTCCAAGAGACCCAGTACTTC. The rearrangement links TRBV14 to TRBJ2-5; 9 nucleotides match TRBD2. From germline, CDR1 is SGHDN and CDR2 FVKESK. V was pared by 1 base and J by 1 base, with 7 bases of the junction left unmatched. The CDR3 has 17 amino acids.